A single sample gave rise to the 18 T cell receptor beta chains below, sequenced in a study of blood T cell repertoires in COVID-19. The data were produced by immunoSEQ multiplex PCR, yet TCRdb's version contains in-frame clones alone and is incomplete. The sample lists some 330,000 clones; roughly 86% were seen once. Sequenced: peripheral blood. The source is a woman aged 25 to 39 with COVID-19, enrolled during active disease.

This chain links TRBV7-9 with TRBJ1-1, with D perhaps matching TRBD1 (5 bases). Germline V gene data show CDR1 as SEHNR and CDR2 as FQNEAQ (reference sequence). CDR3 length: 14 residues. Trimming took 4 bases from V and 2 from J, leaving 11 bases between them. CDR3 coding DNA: TGTGCCAGCAGCTATACAGGAAGCAACACTGAAGCTTTCTTT. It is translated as CASSYTGSNTEAFF.

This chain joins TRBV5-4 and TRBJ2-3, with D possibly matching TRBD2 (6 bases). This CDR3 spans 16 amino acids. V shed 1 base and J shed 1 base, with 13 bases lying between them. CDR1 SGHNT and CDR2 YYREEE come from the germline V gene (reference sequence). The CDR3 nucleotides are TGTGCCAGCAGCTTGCTGCGGGGCATTGGCACAGATACGCAGTATTTT. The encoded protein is CASSLLRGIGTDTQYF. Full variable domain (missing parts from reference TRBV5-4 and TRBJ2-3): ETGVTQSPTHLIKTRGQQVTLRCSSQSGHNTVSWYQQALGQGPQFIFQYYREEENGRGNFPPRFSGLQFPNYSSELNVNALELDDSALYLCASSLLRGIGTDTQYFGPGTRLTVL.

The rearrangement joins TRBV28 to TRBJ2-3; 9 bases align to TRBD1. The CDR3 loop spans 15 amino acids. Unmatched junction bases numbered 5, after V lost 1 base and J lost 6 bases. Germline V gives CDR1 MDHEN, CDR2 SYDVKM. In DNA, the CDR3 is TGTGCCAGCAGTTTATTAGGACAGGGGACCGATACGCAGTATTTT. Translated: CASSLLGQGTDTQYF. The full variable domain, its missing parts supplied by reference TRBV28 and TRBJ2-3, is DVKVTQSSRYLVKRTGEKVFLECVQDMDHENMFWYRQDPGLGLRLIYFSYDVKMKEKGDIPEGYSVSREKKERFSLILESASTNQTSMYLCASSLLGQGTDTQYFGPGTRLTVL.

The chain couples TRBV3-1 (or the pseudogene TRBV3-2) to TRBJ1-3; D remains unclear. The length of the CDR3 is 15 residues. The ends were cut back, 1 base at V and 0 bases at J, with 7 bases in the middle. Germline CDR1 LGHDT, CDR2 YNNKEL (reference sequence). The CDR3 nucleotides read TGTGCCAGCAGCCAAGTCCCGTTCTCTGGAAACACCATATATTTT. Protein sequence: CASSQVPFSGNTIYF.

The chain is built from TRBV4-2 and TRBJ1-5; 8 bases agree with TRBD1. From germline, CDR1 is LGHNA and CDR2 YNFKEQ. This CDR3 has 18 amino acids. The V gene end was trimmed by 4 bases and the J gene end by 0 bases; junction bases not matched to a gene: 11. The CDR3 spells CASSLGDRGLSSNQPQHF. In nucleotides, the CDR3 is TGTGCCAGCAGCCTGGGAGACAGGGGACTCTCTAGCAATCAGCCCCAGCATTTT.

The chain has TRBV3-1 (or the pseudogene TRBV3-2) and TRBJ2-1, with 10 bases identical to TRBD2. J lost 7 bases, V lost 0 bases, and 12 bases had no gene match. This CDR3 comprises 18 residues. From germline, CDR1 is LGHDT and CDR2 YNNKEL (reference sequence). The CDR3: CASSQETKTGLATNEQFF. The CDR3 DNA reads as TGTGCCAGCAGCCAAGAGACGAAGACGGGACTAGCGACGAATGAGCAGTTCTTC.

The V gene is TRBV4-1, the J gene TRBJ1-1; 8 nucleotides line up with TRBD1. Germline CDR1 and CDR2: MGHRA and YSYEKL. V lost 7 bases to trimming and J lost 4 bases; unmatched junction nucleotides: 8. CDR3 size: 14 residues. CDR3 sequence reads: CASMVTGEATEAFF. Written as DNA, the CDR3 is TGCGCCAGCATGGTGACAGGGGAGGCCACTGAAGCTTTCTTT.

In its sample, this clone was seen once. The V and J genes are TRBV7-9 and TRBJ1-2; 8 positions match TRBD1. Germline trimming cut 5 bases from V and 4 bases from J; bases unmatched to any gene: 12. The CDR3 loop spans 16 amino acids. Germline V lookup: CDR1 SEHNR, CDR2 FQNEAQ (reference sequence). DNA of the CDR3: TGTGCCAGCAGCCGCACTCCGCAGGGGGCGTCCTATGGCTACACCTTC. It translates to CASSRTPQGASYGYTF.

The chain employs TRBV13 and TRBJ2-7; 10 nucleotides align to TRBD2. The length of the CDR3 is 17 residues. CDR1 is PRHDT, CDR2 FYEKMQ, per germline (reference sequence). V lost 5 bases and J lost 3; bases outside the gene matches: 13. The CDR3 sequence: CASSPIGTSGVRYEQYF. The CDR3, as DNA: TGTGCCAGCAGCCCAATAGGAACTAGCGGGGTCCGCTACGAGCAGTACTTC.

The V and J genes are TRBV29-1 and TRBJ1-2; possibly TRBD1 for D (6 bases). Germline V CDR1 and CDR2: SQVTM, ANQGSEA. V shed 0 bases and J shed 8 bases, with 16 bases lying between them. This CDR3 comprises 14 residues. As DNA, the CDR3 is TGCAGCGTTGAAGATCCGGGGGGCGAGGGCGGCTACACCTTC. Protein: CSVEDPGGEGGYTF.

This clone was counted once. The CDR3: CASSQGTIGDYGYTF. DNA for the CDR3: TGTGCCAGCAGCCAAGGTACAATCGGAGACTATGGCTACACCTTC. The J gene is TRBJ1-2, the V gene TRBV3-1 (or the pseudogene TRBV3-2); D is uncertain. The CDR3 length is 15 residues. Trimming cost V 1 base and J 3 bases, with 12 bases left between them. Germline V gives CDR1 LGHDT, CDR2 YNNKEL (reference sequence).

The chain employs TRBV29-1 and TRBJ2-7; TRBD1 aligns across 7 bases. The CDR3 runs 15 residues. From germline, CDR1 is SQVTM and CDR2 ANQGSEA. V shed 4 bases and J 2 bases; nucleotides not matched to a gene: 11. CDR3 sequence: CSVAVVETGTYEQYF. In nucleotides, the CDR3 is TGCAGCGTTGCGGTTGTAGAGACAGGGACCTACGAGCAGTACTTC.

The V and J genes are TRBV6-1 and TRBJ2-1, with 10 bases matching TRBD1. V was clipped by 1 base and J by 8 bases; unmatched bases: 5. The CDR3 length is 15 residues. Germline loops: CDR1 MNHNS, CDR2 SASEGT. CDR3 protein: CASSEGGDRGDEQFF. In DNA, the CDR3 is TGTGCCAGCAGTGAAGGAGGGGACAGGGGAGATGAGCAGTTCTTC.

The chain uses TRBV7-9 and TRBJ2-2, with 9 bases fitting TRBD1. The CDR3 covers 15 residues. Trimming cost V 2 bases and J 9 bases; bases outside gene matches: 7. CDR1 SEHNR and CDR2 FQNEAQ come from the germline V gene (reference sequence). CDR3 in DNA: TGTGCCAGCAGCTTACTGGGACAGGGCGTCCGGGAGCTGTTTTTT. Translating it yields CASSLLGQGVRELFF.

CDR3 protein: CASSLASSGQDVDQPQHF. The CDR3 nucleotides read TGCGCCAGCAGCTTGGCCTCGTCGGGACAGGATGTTGATCAGCCCCAGCATTTT. This chain uses TRBV5-1 with TRBJ1-5; the match to TRBD1 covers 8 bases. Trimming took 0 bases from V and 5 from J; bases not matched to a gene: 13. The CDR3 runs 18 residues. Looked up from germline, CDR1 is SGHRS and CDR2 is YFSETQ.

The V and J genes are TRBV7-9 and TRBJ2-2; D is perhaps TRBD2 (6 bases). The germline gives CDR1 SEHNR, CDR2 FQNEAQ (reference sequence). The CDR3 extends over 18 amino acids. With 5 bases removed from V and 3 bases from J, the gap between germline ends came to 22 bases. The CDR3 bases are TGTGCCAGCAGCCCAACCTCTCTAGCGCACCCCTACACCGGGGAGCTGTTTTTT. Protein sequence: CASSPTSLAHPYTGELFF.

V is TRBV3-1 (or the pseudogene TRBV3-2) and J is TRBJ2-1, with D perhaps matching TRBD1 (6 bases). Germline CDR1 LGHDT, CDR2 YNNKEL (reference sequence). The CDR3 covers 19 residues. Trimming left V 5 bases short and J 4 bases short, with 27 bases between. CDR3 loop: CASSNSAGASPRPYNEQFF. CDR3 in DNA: TGTGCCAGCAGCAACTCGGCAGGGGCATCACCGAGGCCTTACAATGAGCAGTTCTTC.

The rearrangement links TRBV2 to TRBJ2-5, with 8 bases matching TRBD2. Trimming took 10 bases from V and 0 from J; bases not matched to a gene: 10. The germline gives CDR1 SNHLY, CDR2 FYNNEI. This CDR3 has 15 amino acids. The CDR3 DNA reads TGTGCCACTCAGACCCGGGGGGGGTACCAAGAGACCCAGTACTTC. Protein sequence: CATQTRGGYQETQYF.